This T cell receptor (beta chain) was recovered during a study of CD8 T cells in Susac syndrome. V was clipped by 7 bases and J by 8 bases; unmatched bases: 8. CDR3 size: 13 residues. Per the germline V gene, CDR1 is GTSNPN and CDR2 is SVGIG (reference sequence). The RNA, about 0.45 to 1 ug, was put through reverse transcription using random hexamers. TCRdb recomputed calls from the immunoSEQ multiplex PCR reads with MiXCR, one row per CDR3 protein. The repertoire holds under 350,000 distinct CDR3 sequences, with about 92% as singletons. The chain uses TRBV30 and TRBJ1-4; 9 bases map to TRBD1. The material sequenced was CD4+ T cells from PBMCs. The sequence derives from a human donor with multiple sclerosis. The CDR3 nucleotides are TGTGCCTACGGACAGGGGAGTGGAGAAAAACTGTTTTTT. Its translation is CAYGQGSGEKLFF.